A single T cell receptor (beta chain) is shown here with its context. The V and J ends lost 2 bases and 8 bases, in that order; junction bases with no gene match: 6. The length of the CDR3 is 15 residues. The germline CDR1 and CDR2 sequences are SNHLY and FYNNEI. The data originate from a study of cytomegalovirus exposure and HLA in healthy donors. PCR employed 60 Vbeta and 13 Jbeta primers. Profiling relied on immunoSEQ multiplex PCR, and the TCRdb table lists in-frame clones only, not all of them. The table shows roughly 150,000 clones, with about 80% occurring only once. Input material: PBMCs. The source is a man in his forties in good health and CMV-seropositive. This rearrangement joins TRBV2 to TRBJ2-3; 11 bases are a match to TRBD2. As DNA, the CDR3 is TGTGCCAGCAGTGAAACTAGCGGGAGTGGAGGTACGCAGTATTTT. Residues: CASSETSGSGGTQYF.